Presented here are 16 T cell receptor beta chains from one specimen sequenced in a study of blood T cell repertoires in COVID-19. TCRdb's table, derived via immunoSEQ multiplex PCR, lists solely in-frame clones and lacks some. The table includes 65,000 to 95,000 clones, roughly nine tenths detected once. The material sequenced was peripheral blood. Receptor source: a man older than 75 with acute or convalescent COVID-19.

The chain combines TRBV5-1 with TRBJ2-1, with D maybe TRBD1 (5 bases). V was clipped by 0 bases and J by 4 bases, with 5 bases between them. Germline loops: CDR1 SGHRS, CDR2 YFSETQ. The CDR3 covers 13 residues. CDR3 in DNA: TGCGCCAGCAGCTTGGGACAGTACAATGAGCAGTTCTTC. This encodes CASSLGQYNEQFF.

This sequence joins TRBV4-1 and TRBJ2-7; D is possibly TRBD2 (5 bases). The V gene's germline CDR1 is MGHRA and CDR2 YSYEKL. The CDR3 runs to 14 residues. Trimming removed 4 bases from V and 2 bases from J, with 12 bases in between. CDR3 bases: TGCGCCAGCAGCCCCCAAGAGGGCCCCTACGAGCAGTACTTC. It encodes CASSPQEGPYEQYF.

The V gene is TRBV2, the J gene TRBJ1-5; TRBD1 might be the D (5 bases). This CDR3 region has 13 residues. The V end lost 2 bases, the J end lost 11 bases, and 13 bases lay between the germline ends. Germline values: CDR1 SNHLY, CDR2 FYNNEI. The chain's CDR3 is CASSELGGKAQHF. CDR3 nucleotide sequence: TGTGCCAGCAGTGAATTGGGGGGTAAAGCCCAGCATTTT.

The V call is TRBV30, the J call TRBJ2-1, with D unresolved. Trimming removed 0 bases at V and 13 bases at J, with 10 bases between. There are 11 residues in the CDR3. Germline assignment: CDR1 GTSNPN and CDR2 SVGIG (reference sequence). The CDR3 coding sequence is TGTGCCTGGAGTGTATCCTATCTCCAGTTCTTC. This gives the protein CAWSVSYLQFF.

This clone has just a few counts. The chain uses TRBV29-1 and TRBJ1-2; D may be TRBD1 (5 bases). Germline V lookup: CDR1 SQVTM, CDR2 ANQGSEA. V was trimmed by 4 bases and J by 1 base, leaving 13 bases between them. CDR3 length: 14 amino acids. The CDR3 loop is CSVAAGSGNYGYTF. The CDR3 DNA follows: TGCAGCGTTGCTGCAGGGTCGGGTAACTATGGCTACACCTTC.

The chain carries TRBV5-5 and TRBJ2-3; a weak D match, TRBD2 (5 bases). Trimming pared 4 bases from V and 4 bases from J, leaving 16 bases between. The CDR3 contains 15 residues. Looked up from germline, CDR1 is SGHKS and CDR2 is YYEKEE (reference sequence). The CDR3 spells CASSQDWGSSDTQYF. The CDR3 nucleotides read TGTGCCAGCAGCCAGGACTGGGGATCCTCAGATACGCAGTATTTT.

The chain joins TRBV21-1 to TRBJ1-2. TRBV21-1 is annotated as a pseudogene. The CDR3 extends over 11 amino acids. CDR3 sequence reads: CASSTRGGYTF. In nucleotides, the CDR3 is TGTGCCAGCAGCACCCGAGGCGGCTACACCTTC.

The V gene is TRBV5-1, the J gene TRBJ2-7; D is perhaps TRBD2 (6 bases). This CDR3 spans 14 amino acids. Germline loops: CDR1 SGHRS, CDR2 YFSETQ. Trimming removed 3 bases at V and 2 bases at J, with 12 bases between. This CDR3 is CASSWEAETYEQYF. In DNA form, the CDR3 reads TGCGCCAGCAGCTGGGAGGCTGAGACCTACGAGCAGTACTTC.

V is TRBV7-9 and J is TRBJ1-4; possibly TRBD1 for D (5 bases). The CDR3 loop spans 14 amino acids. Germline loops: CDR1 SEHNR, CDR2 FQNEAQ (reference sequence). Trimming shortened V by 6 bases and J by 7 bases, and 15 bases separated the two germline ends. CDR3 protein: CASSETGSSEKLFF. The CDR3, as DNA: TGTGCCAGCAGTGAAACAGGTTCCTCTGAAAAACTGTTTTTT.

V is TRBV7-8 and J is TRBJ2-7, with 8 bases aligning to TRBD1. Germline V gene data show CDR1 as SGHVS and CDR2 as FQNEAQ. The V gene end was trimmed by 5 bases and the J gene end by 4 bases; junction bases not matched to a gene: 10. CDR3 length: 15 amino acids. The CDR3 sequence is CASSPAGTGDYEQYF. The DNA of the CDR3 is TGTGCCAGCAGCCCAGCCGGGACAGGTGATTACGAGCAGTACTTC.

This sequence joins TRBV7-2 and TRBJ1-2; TRBD1 agrees at 9 bases. With 0 bases clipped from V and 8 bases from J, the junction kept 10 bases outside the gene matches. This CDR3 comprises 16 residues. Germline assignment: CDR1 SGHTA and CDR2 FQGNSA. The DNA for the CDR3 is TGTGCCAGCAGCTTAGCGCCGGGACAGGGTTTTGGAGGCTACACCTTC. Translating it yields CASSLAPGQGFGGYTF.

The V call is TRBV10-2, the J call TRBJ2-1; weak D call: TRBD2 (5 bases). Germline V CDR1 and CDR2: WSHSY, SAAADI. This CDR3 has 13 residues. V shed 1 base and J shed 7 bases, with 8 bases lying between them. The CDR3: CASSELGRNEQFF. The CDR3 region has the DNA TGCGCCAGCAGTGAGTTAGGGAGAAATGAGCAGTTCTTC.

Remarks on this clone: Other DNA sequences from this sample encode an identical CDR3 as well. This CDR3 is CASSLSGGNQPQHF. DNA for the CDR3: TGCGCCAGCAGCCTATCGGGAGGGAATCAGCCCCAGCATTTT. The chain is built from TRBV5-1 and TRBJ1-5, with D unresolved. The CDR3 extends over 14 amino acids. V dropped 4 bases and J dropped 4 bases, with 12 bases sitting between them. CDR1 and CDR2 from the germline V gene are SGHRS and YFSETQ.

The genes are TRBV5-5 and TRBJ1-2; no clear D. CDR3 length: 12 amino acids. Germline V gene sequence: CDR1 SGHKS, CDR2 YYEKEE (reference sequence). Deletions cut 4 bases from V and 6 bases from J, with 10 bases between. CDR3 nucleotide sequence: TGTGCCAGCAGCCTACGGGGTGATGGCTACACCTTC. It yields the protein CASSLRGDGYTF.

The CDR3: CASSQDRGGDEETQYF. CDR3 coding DNA: TGTGCCAGCAGCCAAGATAGGGGGGGGGACGAAGAGACCCAGTACTTC. The chain uses TRBV3-1 (or the pseudogene TRBV3-2) and TRBJ2-5; TRBD2 might be the D (7 bases). This CDR3 has 16 residues. Germline V lookup: CDR1 LGHDT, CDR2 YNNKEL (reference sequence). V was pared by 0 bases and J by 3 bases, with 14 bases between.

The chain is built from TRBV27 and TRBJ1-2, with D tentatively TRBD1 (6 bases). V dropped 3 bases and J dropped 3 bases, with 11 bases sitting between them. The length of the CDR3 is 14 residues. CDR1 and CDR2 (germline): MNHEY, SMNVEV (reference sequence). CDR3 region: CASSFLGADYGYTF. CDR3 DNA: TGTGCCAGCAGTTTTTTGGGGGCCGACTATGGCTACACCTTC.